Below are 20 T cell receptor beta chains sequenced from a single sample in a study of CD8 T cells in Susac syndrome. RNA amounts of about 0.5 to 1 ug underwent reverse transcription with random hexamers. TCRdb reprocessed the immunoSEQ multiplex PCR reads with MiXCR, giving one entry per CDR3 protein. The data hold around 280,000 distinct CDR3 sequences, with around 84% observed a single time. Sample: CD8+ T cells from PBMCs. The receptors originated from a human donor with multiple sclerosis.

This clonotype is a singleton in its sample. The chain couples TRBV7-2 to TRBJ2-1; D possibly corresponds to TRBD2 (7 bases). V was trimmed by 9 bases and J by 0 bases, leaving 18 bases between them. The CDR3 sequence is 16 residues long. Germline V gives CDR1 SGHTA, CDR2 FQGNSA. CDR3 DNA: TGTGCCAGTATCCACGGGGGGCCTAGCTCCTACAATGAGCAGTTCTTC. This codes for CASIHGGPSSYNEQFF. The full variable domain, completed using reference TRBV7-2 and TRBJ2-1, is GAGVSQSPSNKVTEKGKDVELRCDPISGHTALYWYRQSLGQGLEFLIYFQGNSAPDKSGLPSDRFSAERTGGSVSTLTIQRTQQEDSAVYLCASIHGGPSSYNEQFFGPGTRLTVL.

V gene TRBV25-1 combines with J gene TRBJ1-6, with D perhaps matching TRBD1 (5 bases). CDR1 is MGHDK, CDR2 SYGVNS, per germline. V was pared by 5 bases and J by 7 bases, with 9 bases between. The CDR3 consists of 13 residues. The CDR3 DNA follows: TGTGCCAGCAGTACAGGCTTAAATTCACCCCTCCACTTT. Translating it yields CASSTGLNSPLHF.

This clonotype was seen once. The chain employs TRBV29-1 and TRBJ2-7; 11 positions match TRBD2. Germline V gene sequence: CDR1 SQVTM, CDR2 ANQGSEA. With 2 bases clipped from V and 2 bases from J, the junction kept 5 bases outside the gene matches. The CDR3 has 15 amino acids. The CDR3 DNA sequence: TGCAGCGTTGAACCCGGGACTAGCGGACCCTACGAGCAGTACTTC. Translated, it gives CSVEPGTSGPYEQYF.

The chain combines TRBV5-6 with TRBJ2-7, with D maybe TRBD1 (6 bases). With 0 bases removed from V and 3 bases from J, the gap between germline ends came to 10 bases. CDR3 length equals 14 residues. Germline-derived CDR1 and CDR2 are SGHDT and YYEEEE. The CDR3 loop reads CASSLEGESYEQYF. Here the CDR3 DNA reads TGTGCCAGCAGCTTGGAGGGGGAGAGCTACGAGCAGTACTTC.

The rearrangement links TRBV20-1 to TRBJ2-5; 8 bases match TRBD2. V lost 0 bases to trimming and J lost 7 bases; unmatched junction nucleotides: 13. This CDR3 is built from 16 residues. The germline V gene encodes CDR1 DFQATT and CDR2 SNEGSKA (reference sequence). In DNA, the CDR3 is TGCAGTGCTAGAGATAGGGTTAGCGGGGCATTAGGGACCCAGTACTTC. This sequence encodes CSARDRVSGALGTQYF.

In this sample, this clonotype turned up once. CDR3 sequence: CASSQDKGREQYF. The CDR3 coding sequence is TGTGCCAGCAGCCAAGATAAAGGCCGGGAGCAGTACTTC. The rearrangement joins TRBV3-1 to TRBJ2-7; D uncertain. The CDR3 is 13 residues long. Germline lookup yields CDR1 LGHDT and CDR2 YNNKEL (reference sequence). Trimming took off 0 bases at V and 7 bases at J, with 10 bases between the two ends.

The rearrangement links TRBV2 to TRBJ2-3; D tentatively reads TRBD1 or TRBD2 (7 bases each). The CDR3 is 16 amino acids. Trimming left V 5 bases short and J 2 bases short, with 17 bases between. CDR1 SNHLY and CDR2 FYNNEI come from the germline V gene. CDR3 nucleotides: TGTGCCAGCAGTTTCAGGGGGAGGGCAATCACAGATACGCAGTATTTT. Amino acids: CASSFRGRAITDTQYF.

V and J are TRBV9 and TRBJ2-1, with D hard to call. The CDR3 has 10 amino acids. V was trimmed by 7 bases and J by 10 bases, leaving 9 bases between them. Germline V CDR1 and CDR2: SGDLS, YYNGEE. The CDR3 sequence: CASGGREQFF. The CDR3, as DNA: TGTGCCAGCGGCGGACGGGAGCAGTTCTTC.

This chain links TRBV6-5 with TRBJ2-7; 7 bases are a match to TRBD2. This CDR3 region has 16 residues. CDR1 and CDR2 from the germline V gene are MNHEY and SVGAGI. V gave up 2 bases and J gave up 3 bases; unmatched junction bases: 10. Here the CDR3 reads CASSYPGLGGDYEQYF. CDR3 sequence (DNA): TGTGCCAGCAGTTACCCCGGTCTGGGAGGGGACTACGAGCAGTACTTC.

In DNA, the CDR3 is TGTGCCAGCACCCTGAGGGGGGGCACAGATACGCAGTATTTT. The encoded protein is CASTLRGGTDTQYF. The chain recombines TRBV28 with TRBJ2-3; tentatively, D is TRBD1 or TRBD2 (6 bases each). The CDR3 consists of 14 residues. Germline V gene sequence: CDR1 MDHEN, CDR2 SYDVKM. V lost 7 bases, J lost 1 base, and 12 bases lay in between.

The chain is built from TRBV7-9 and TRBJ2-2, with unresolved D. CDR3 size: 15 residues. In germline, CDR1 is SEHNR, CDR2 FQNEAQ (reference sequence). V was shortened by 0 bases and J by 5 bases, with 10 bases between the two germline ends. CDR3 amino acids: CASSLAVGGTGELFF. The CDR3 region has the DNA TGTGCCAGCAGCTTAGCGGTCGGTGGGACCGGGGAGCTGTTTTTT.

This chain joins TRBV27 and TRBJ2-6; D not certain. Trimming removed 3 bases from V and 0 bases from J, with 9 bases in between. The germline V gene encodes CDR1 MNHEY and CDR2 SMNVEV (reference sequence). There are 16 residues in the CDR3. The CDR3 DNA reads TGTGCCAGCAGTTTCATTACCGGCTCTGGGGCCAACGTCCTGACTTTC. It encodes CASSFITGSGANVLTF.

This sequence joins TRBV10-3 and TRBJ2-1, with 7 bases that match TRBD2. The germline V gene encodes CDR1 ENHRY and CDR2 SYGVKD. V was clipped by 1 base and J by 5 bases; unmatched bases: 8. The CDR3 length is 16 residues. CDR3 amino acids: CAISEFSWTRDNEQFF. CDR3 nucleotide sequence: TGTGCCATCAGTGAGTTTAGCTGGACTAGGGACAATGAGCAGTTCTTC.

The chain uses TRBV7-9 and TRBJ1-1; unclear D gene. V gave up 2 bases and J gave up 7 bases, with 8 bases separating them. Per germline, CDR1 SEHNR and CDR2 FQNEAQ (reference sequence). The CDR3 spans 12 residues. The CDR3 DNA reads as TGTGCCAGCAGCTTAAGCAAAAGTGAAGCTTTCTTT. Encoded protein: CASSLSKSEAFF. The whole variable domain, filled in from reference TRBV7-9 and TRBJ1-1, reads DTGVSQNPRHKITKRGQNVTFRCDPISEHNRLYWYRQTLGQGPEFLTYFQNEAQLEKSRLLSDRFSAERPKGSFSTLEIQRTEQGDSAMYLCASSLSKSEAFFGQGTRLTVV.

The chain has TRBV7-2 and TRBJ1-1, with D tentatively TRBD1 (6 bases). CDR1 and CDR2 (germline): SGHTA, FQGNSA. Between the trimmed V and J ends, which lost 3 bases and 4 bases, there was a span of 15 bases. The CDR3 contains 15 residues. The CDR3 sequence is CASSFHRGAGTEAFF. CDR3 DNA sequence: TGTGCCAGCAGCTTCCATCGGGGGGCGGGCACTGAAGCTTTCTTT.

V gene TRBV7-8 combines with J gene TRBJ2-1; possible D gene TRBD2, 5 bases. Germline V lookup: CDR1 SGHVS, CDR2 FQNEAQ. The CDR3 spans 16 residues. The ends were cut back, 8 bases at V and 8 bases at J, with 25 bases in the middle. The CDR3 bases are TGTGCCAGCCTATTTGATGTGCGGGCCAAAGCCTATGAGCAGTTCTTC. Amino acids: CASLFDVRAKAYEQFF.

The chain carries TRBV11-2 and TRBJ2-1; no reliable D call. Trimming removed 8 bases from V and 3 bases from J, with 14 bases in between. Germline V lookup: CDR1 SGHAT, CDR2 FQNNGV. This CDR3 region has 14 residues. CDR3 coding DNA: TGTGCCAGCGTGGGAAGTCCGGGCTACAATGAGCAGTTCTTC. The encoded protein is CASVGSPGYNEQFF.

This chain uses TRBV28 with TRBJ2-2; 7 nucleotides line up with TRBD2. In germline, CDR1 is MDHEN, CDR2 SYDVKM. This CDR3 spans 15 amino acids. The V and J ends lost 9 bases and 4 bases, in that order; junction bases with no gene match: 11. The CDR3 DNA sequence: TGTGCCAGTGAGAACGGACTAGGCCCCACCGGGGAGCTGTTTTTT. Its protein product is CASENGLGPTGELFF.

The chain has TRBV2 and TRBJ2-7; TRBD1 aligns across 8 bases. The CDR3 spans 14 residues. V trimming: 8 bases; J trimming: 2 bases; junction bases outside the gene matches: 8. CDR1 SNHLY and CDR2 FYNNEI come from the germline V gene. CDR3 in amino acids: CASDRGAQTYEQYF. DNA for the CDR3: TGTGCCAGCGACAGGGGCGCACAAACCTACGAGCAGTACTTC. The full variable domain, with the rest looked up from reference TRBV2 and TRBJ2-7, is EPEVTQTPSHQVTQMGQEVILRCVPISNHLYFYWYRQILGQKVEFLVSFYNNEISEKSEIFDDQFSVERPDGSNFTLKIRSTKLEDSAMYFCASDRGAQTYEQYFGPGTRLTVT.

This chain uses TRBV3-1 with TRBJ2-1; a possible D gene is TRBD1 (6 bases). The CDR3 runs to 15 residues. V lost 0 bases and J lost 5, with 11 bases in between. Germline V gene sequence: CDR1 LGHDT, CDR2 YNNKEL (reference sequence). The CDR3 region is CASSQEHRVNNEQFF. CDR3 sequence (DNA): TGTGCCAGCAGCCAAGAGCACAGGGTTAACAATGAGCAGTTCTTC.